This T cell receptor (beta chain) was identified during a study of post-analysis software for immune sequencing data (dated by TCRdb to the mid-2010s). Describing the broader study: Relapsing-remitting, secondary progressive and progressive-relapsing multiple sclerosis were recorded as disease courses, and subtype annotation was lacking for some patients. The patient repertoires were compared against fewer than twelve previously published healthy control repertoires obtained from donors aged roughly 6 to 26 years. A subset of samples was prepared in parallel using single-end sample barcoding, then pooled and co-amplified after Illumina adapter ligation.

As regards this clonotype: Its target antigen remains unknown. Base qualities are not provided; no much larger clone lies one nucleotide away.

TCR beta repertoires were profiled from peripheral blood of about a dozen young patients with multiple sclerosis to demonstrate the VDJtools post-analysis software. Multiple sclerosis patients were children and adolescents aged 6 to 15 years. From the cysteine through the phenylalanine, the CDR3 covers 16 amino acids. Only the CDR3 DNA stays, 48 bases, in frame from base 1. Between the V and J ends, shortened by 7 bases and 0 bases respectively, the junction contains 18 bases. The investigation overall reported the following: Direct clustering with F measure showed strong co-clustering of samples prepared in the same batch, prompting a batch-effect correction. The multiple sclerosis patient group was slightly younger than the control group. Normalized Chao1 diversity was significantly lower in multiple sclerosis patients than controls, suggesting substantial peripheral T-cell clonal expansion. Roughly 5 TRBV segments, including TRBV5-6, TRBV5-1 and TRBV20-1, were significantly more frequent in patients than controls.

Libraries were made using PCR. Sequencing took place on an Illumina HiSeq 2500. Unique molecular identifiers were incorporated into TCR beta cDNA libraries to reduce PCR and sequencing biases. Every 1 to 10 million input T cells yielded roughly 500,000 cDNA molecules, meaning each molecule approximated one T cell. The same protocol used for the earlier healthy control dataset was applied to prepare and sequence the patient libraries. Within a given batch, samples were prepared together, multiplexed and sequenced on the same HiSeq lane. The original pipeline was this. MIGEC handled the raw barcoded reads, throwing out single-read molecular identifier groups before consensus assembly and CDR3 extraction. Clonotype tables were post-analysed with VDJtools, and diversity was normalized by down-sampling all datasets to the smallest sample size. To correct batch-related cross-sample contamination, repertoire overlap clustering matched CDR3 amino acid sequences but not nucleotide sequences. Starting from the raw public reads, TCRdb applied fastp trimming at Q25, assembled clones with MiXCR and retained in-frame beta chains. Merged by CDR3 protein, the rows form single entries marked with the most common genes and DNA. TCRdb's processing, not the study's, gives the V and J calls here. Present in this sample are some 800,000 distinct CDR3 sequences, around 45% of which were seen just once. Of the sample, roughly 4.4% falls within the top ten clones.

Sample: blood. The receptor was isolated from a girl aged 10-17 years with multiple sclerosis. This sequence uses TRBV12-3 or TRBV12-4 and TRBJ1-1, with the D segment identity uncertain. The nucleotide sequence is TGTGCCAGCACCAACTTGGCAGGTCAAATGAACACTGAAGCTTTCTTT. This is translated as CASTNLAGQMNTEAFF.